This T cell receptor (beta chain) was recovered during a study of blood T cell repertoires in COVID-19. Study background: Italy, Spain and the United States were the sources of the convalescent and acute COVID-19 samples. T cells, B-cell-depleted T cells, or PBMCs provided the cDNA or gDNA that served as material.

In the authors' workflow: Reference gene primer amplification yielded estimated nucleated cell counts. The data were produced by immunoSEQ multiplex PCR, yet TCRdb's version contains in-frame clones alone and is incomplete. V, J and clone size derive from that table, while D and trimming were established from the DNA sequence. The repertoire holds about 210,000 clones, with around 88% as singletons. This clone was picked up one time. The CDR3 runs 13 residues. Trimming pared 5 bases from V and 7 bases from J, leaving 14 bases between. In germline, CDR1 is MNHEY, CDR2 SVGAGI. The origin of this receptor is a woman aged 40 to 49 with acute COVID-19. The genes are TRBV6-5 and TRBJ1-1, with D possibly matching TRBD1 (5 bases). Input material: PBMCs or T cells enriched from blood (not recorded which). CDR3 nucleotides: TGTGCCAGCAGTCTAGGACAAGCGCTTGAAGCTTTCTTT. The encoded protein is CASSLGQALEAFF.